These T cell receptor beta chains were read from a single sample in a study of cytomegalovirus exposure and HLA in healthy donors. Libraries were prepared by immunoSEQ multiplex PCR; TCRdb keeps only in-frame clonotypes and omits some of them. The table lists 250,000 to 300,000 clones, around nine tenths of them singletons. Sequenced sample: PBMCs. The source of these receptors is a girl aged 2 to 9 in good health and CMV-seronegative. Both conserved end residues are part of each CDR3. Each record gives: J gene, V gene, clone size, D gene, CDR3 DNA, CDR3 protein. A D gene is named only where the DNA matches it firmly. Size is omitted from some rows. Given values are once, few, many or a class for expanded clones.

j_gene: TRBJ1-2
v_gene: TRBV18
abundance: -
d_gene: -
CDR3nt: TGTGCCAGCTCACCAATCCAGGATTCTAACTATGGCTACACCTTC
CDR3aa: CASSPIQDSNYGYTF

j_gene: TRBJ2-7
v_gene: TRBV6-5
abundance: -
d_gene: -
CDR3nt: TGTGCCAGCAGCAGGAGCCCTAGCAGCTACGAGCAGTACTTC
CDR3aa: CASSRSPSSYEQYF

j_gene: TRBJ1-4
v_gene: TRBV2
abundance: -
d_gene: -
CDR3nt: TGTGCCAGCATATGGGGAGGACTTAATGAAAAACTGTTTTTT
CDR3aa: CASIWGGLNEKLFF

j_gene: TRBJ2-1
v_gene: TRBV18
abundance: -
d_gene: -
CDR3nt: TGTGCCAGCTCACCATCACAGGGTTTCAGTGAGCAGTTCTTC
CDR3aa: CASSPSQGFSEQFF

j_gene: TRBJ2-7
v_gene: TRBV7-9
abundance: -
d_gene: TRBD1
CDR3nt: TGTGCCAGCAGCTTAGCGGACAGGGTTGAGCAGTACTTC
CDR3aa: CASSLADRVEQYF

j_gene: TRBJ2-1
v_gene: TRBV5-1
abundance: -
d_gene: TRBD1
CDR3nt: TGCGCCAGCAGCCCCCAAGGGGGCGGATACAATGAGCAGTTCTTC
CDR3aa: CASSPQGGGYNEQFF

j_gene: TRBJ2-7
v_gene: TRBV19
abundance: -
d_gene: TRBD1
CDR3nt: TGTGCCAGTAGTATGGTGGCAGGGGGTACGTACGAGCAGTACTTC
CDR3aa: CASSMVAGGTYEQYF

j_gene: TRBJ2-3
v_gene: TRBV5-4
abundance: -
d_gene: -
CDR3nt: TGTGCCAGCAGCTTGGGACAGGAGCATACAGATACGCAGTATTTT
CDR3aa: CASSLGQEHTDTQYF

j_gene: TRBJ1-2
v_gene: TRBV28
abundance: -
d_gene: -
CDR3nt: TGTGCCAGCAGTTTCGACAGAGCTAACTATGGCTACACCTTC
CDR3aa: CASSFDRANYGYTF

j_gene: TRBJ1-2
v_gene: TRBV7-9
abundance: -
d_gene: TRBD1
CDR3nt: TGTGCCAGCAGCTTTGCAGGGGGTTTGTCAGTCTACACCTTC
CDR3aa: CASSFAGGLSVYTF

j_gene: TRBJ2-3
v_gene: TRBV28
abundance: -
d_gene: -
CDR3nt: TGTGCCAGCAGTTCCACAGGGCCAGATACGCAGTATTTT
CDR3aa: CASSSTGPDTQYF

j_gene: TRBJ1-5
v_gene: TRBV5-6
abundance: -
d_gene: -
CDR3nt: TGTGCCAGCAGCTTGGGCAGCGGCAATCAGCCCCAGCATTTT
CDR3aa: CASSLGSGNQPQHF

j_gene: TRBJ1-2
v_gene: TRBV5-4
abundance: -
d_gene: -
CDR3nt: TGTGCCAGCAGCTCTACCCCCCTCACAGAGAACTATGGCTACACCTTC
CDR3aa: CASSSTPLTENYGYTF

j_gene: TRBJ1-1
v_gene: TRBV11-3
abundance: once
d_gene: -
CDR3nt: TGTGCCAGCAGCTTGGGAGCCCAGAACATGAACACTGAAGCTTTCTTT
CDR3aa: CASSLGAQNMNTEAFF

j_gene: TRBJ1-1
v_gene: TRBV28
abundance: once
d_gene: -
CDR3nt: TGTGCCAGCAGATTAGAGGCCGGAGGAGCTTTCTTT
CDR3aa: CASRLEAGGAFF

j_gene: TRBJ2-1
v_gene: TRBV7-2
abundance: -
d_gene: -
CDR3nt: TGTGCCAGCAGCTTACTGAATGAGCAGTTCTTC
CDR3aa: CASSLLNEQFF

j_gene: TRBJ2-3
v_gene: TRBV19
abundance: -
d_gene: -
CDR3nt: TGTGCCAGTAGCCGCCGGGTCCTTGGGACAGATACGCAGTATTTT
CDR3aa: CASSRRVLGTDTQYF

j_gene: TRBJ2-1
v_gene: TRBV6-5
abundance: -
d_gene: -
CDR3nt: TGTGCCAGCACGGGGAGAACCCTCCCGAATGAGCAGTTCTTC
CDR3aa: CASTGRTLPNEQFF

j_gene: TRBJ2-7
v_gene: TRBV29-1
abundance: few
d_gene: TRBD2
CDR3nt: TGCAGCGTGGTCAAACTAGCGGGAGGCGACGAGCAGTACTTC
CDR3aa: CSVVKLAGGDEQYF

j_gene: TRBJ1-4
v_gene: TRBV29-1
abundance: -
d_gene: -
CDR3nt: TGCAGCGCTGGCCCGGGGGGGGCTACTGAAAAACTGTTTTTT
CDR3aa: CSAGPGGATEKLFF

j_gene: TRBJ2-1
v_gene: TRBV27
abundance: -
d_gene: TRBD1
CDR3nt: TGTGCCAGCAGTCCGGGACAGGGGGACAATGAGCAGTTCTTC
CDR3aa: CASSPGQGDNEQFF

j_gene: TRBJ1-1
v_gene: TRBV15
abundance: -
d_gene: -
CDR3nt: TGTGCCACCAGCAGAGTACCCGCAGGGAACACTGAAGCTTTCTTT
CDR3aa: CATSRVPAGNTEAFF

j_gene: TRBJ1-2
v_gene: TRBV27
abundance: -
d_gene: TRBD1
CDR3nt: TGTGCCAGCAGAACAGGGGGTCATGGCTACACCTTC
CDR3aa: CASRTGGHGYTF

j_gene: TRBJ2-5
v_gene: TRBV5-1
abundance: -
d_gene: -
CDR3nt: TGCGCCAGCAGCTTGAGCTCAGGGGGGACAGAGACCCAGTACTTC
CDR3aa: CASSLSSGGTETQYF

j_gene: TRBJ1-1
v_gene: TRBV27
abundance: -
d_gene: TRBD1
CDR3nt: TGTGCCAGCAGTTCGACAGGGGGCTATACTGAAGCTTTCTTT
CDR3aa: CASSSTGGYTEAFF

j_gene: TRBJ2-1
v_gene: TRBV5-1
abundance: -
d_gene: TRBD2
CDR3nt: TGCGCCAGCAGCTTGTTTGGCGGGAGGTCCTCAAATGAGCAGTTCTTC
CDR3aa: CASSLFGGRSSNEQFF

j_gene: TRBJ2-2
v_gene: TRBV5-1
abundance: -
d_gene: TRBD2
CDR3nt: TGCGCCAGCAGCCCGGAACTAGCGGGGGTCACCGGGGAGCTGTTTTTT
CDR3aa: CASSPELAGVTGELFF

j_gene: TRBJ2-1
v_gene: TRBV27
abundance: -
d_gene: TRBD2
CDR3nt: TGTGCCAGCAGTTTGAGGGAGGGCCCTTACAATGAGCAGTTCTTC
CDR3aa: CASSLREGPYNEQFF

j_gene: TRBJ1-6
v_gene: TRBV19
abundance: -
d_gene: -
CDR3nt: TGTGCCAGTAGTATCGGGACAACCGATTCACCCCTCCACTTT
CDR3aa: CASSIGTTDSPLHF

j_gene: TRBJ1-1
v_gene: TRBV12-5
abundance: -
d_gene: -
CDR3nt: TGTGCTAGTGGTTTGGCAGGTCTTTTCGGCACTGAAGCTTTCTTT
CDR3aa: CASGLAGLFGTEAFF

j_gene: TRBJ1-5
v_gene: TRBV18
abundance: few
d_gene: -
CDR3nt: TGTGCCAGCTCACCACTTCGGGGAGACCAGCCCCAGCATTTT
CDR3aa: CASSPLRGDQPQHF

j_gene: TRBJ2-5
v_gene: TRBV19
abundance: -
d_gene: TRBD2
CDR3nt: TGTGCCAGTAGCCCAGCGGGAAGGGAGACCCAGTACTTC
CDR3aa: CASSPAGRETQYF

j_gene: TRBJ2-4
v_gene: TRBV6-6
abundance: -
d_gene: -
CDR3nt: TGTGCCAGCAGACTCGAAAGAAGCGTCAAAAACATTCAGTACTTC
CDR3aa: CASRLERSVKNIQYF

j_gene: TRBJ1-4
v_gene: TRBV29-1
abundance: -
d_gene: -
CDR3nt: TGCAGCGTTGAACGGGGGGCTGCTAATGAAAAACTGTTTTTT
CDR3aa: CSVERGAANEKLFF

j_gene: TRBJ1-2
v_gene: TRBV2
abundance: -
d_gene: TRBD1
CDR3nt: TGTGCCACCTCGTGGCAGGGGGCAGGTGGCTACACCTTC
CDR3aa: CATSWQGAGGYTF

j_gene: TRBJ1-1
v_gene: TRBV6-5
abundance: -
d_gene: -
CDR3nt: TGTGCCAGCAGTTACTCGAGAGTGTTGAGGGTGACTGAAGCTTTCTTT
CDR3aa: CASSYSRVLRVTEAFF

j_gene: TRBJ2-1
v_gene: TRBV7-9
abundance: -
d_gene: TRBD2
CDR3nt: TGTGCCAGCAGCGGCCCAAGCGGGAGAGTATACAATGAGCAGTTCTTC
CDR3aa: CASSGPSGRVYNEQFF